A single T cell receptor (beta chain) is shown here with its context. This clonotype has at least ten counts. Its antigen specificity is not known. No much larger clone exists at a distance of one base, and base qualities are not known. The data are from a study of T cells after yellow fever vaccination (dated by TCRdb to 2018 to 2020). For the study in its entirety: Libraries from fractions with low cell numbers were prepared with the SMART-Seq v4 Ultra Low Input RNA kit. To track T-cell clones before and after primary and booster YFV17D yellow fever vaccination, bulk TCR alpha and beta repertoires were sequenced longitudinally. Two healthy male donors, one aged 18 to 30 and one aged 30 to 40 years, made up the cohort. Blood was collected at multiple timepoints before and after primary and secondary immunization, and bulk PBMC replicates and cell subsets were isolated.

The CDR3 runs 14 amino acids, cysteine and phenylalanine included. Only CDR3 DNA is held: 42 bases, read in frame from base 1. The germline V gene yields SQVTM for CDR1 and ANQGSEA for CDR2. V has 3 bases trimmed and J has 6 bases trimmed; junction bases matching no gene number 5. The treatment or condition label for this specimen denotes: live attenuated yellow fever vaccine strain. PBMCs were isolated from peripheral blood using a standard Ficoll-Paque protocol. Dynabeads CD4 and CD8 positive selection kits were used to isolate the CD4 and CD8 T-cell fractions. TriZol was used to extract RNA from bulk PBMCs, CD4 and CD8 fractions, and dextramer-positive and dextramer-negative fractions. Synthesis of TCR cDNA relied on 5'RACE template switching, a step that introduced a universal primer site along with unique molecular identifiers. cDNA synthesis was primed from both the TCR alpha and TCR beta constant segments. Libraries were amplified in two PCR steps, with sample barcodes and sequencing adapters added in the second step. Sequencing of the libraries was done on either Illumina HiSeq 2500 (2x100 bp) or NovaSeq (2x150 bp). As for the authors' bioinformatics: Reads were demultiplexed and collapsed into UMI consensus sequences with MIGEC, and V(D)J alignment was performed with MiXCR. Using edgeR on replicate PBMC samples, clonotypes were called vaccine-responding if FDR was below 0.01 and the log2 fold change was above 5 up to day 15. CD4 or CD8 identity was assigned to each bulk clonotype according to whether the clonotype was present at higher abundance in the sequenced CD4 repertoire or the sequenced CD8 repertoire. Using fastp trimming at Q25 and MiXCR clonotype assembly, TCRdb reanalyzed the public sequencing data and kept in-frame beta chains. Rows with one shared CDR3 protein collapse into an entry with the most common genes and DNA. These V and J calls are TCRdb output, not the study's own analysis. The sample profile shows 150,000 to 200,000 distinct CDR3 sequences; less than 9% of them were found once. The ten largest make up under 3% of the sample.

The investigation overall reported the following: Most clones expanded after primary vaccination (almost 97% of CD4 and around 89% of CD8) were re-detected after the booster, suggesting that broad memory maintenance occurred. The secondary T-cell response was found to be weaker but faster than the primary response, with a peak reached on day 5 rather than on day 15. Because only two donors were included in the study, the extent to which the findings can be generalized is limited. FACS-sorted repertoires could contain abundant contaminating clonotypes from the bulk population, so computational filtering was required. A small share of clonotypes was detected in both CD4 and CD8 compartments, with the overlap likely arising from convergent recombination.

This TCR came from a man aged 18 to 29 who received the YFV17D yellow fever vaccine. The receptor chain draws on TRBV29-1 and TRBJ2-1; the junction holds 10 bases that match TRBD1. The source material was CD4+ T cells sorted from PBMCs, sampled around 5 days after the first yellow fever vaccination. The CDR3 amino acid sequence is: CSVEGTGASNEQFF. At the DNA level, the sequence is TGCAGCGTTGAGGGGACAGGGGCTAGCAATGAGCAGTTCTTC.